This T cell receptor beta chain was sequenced during a study of blood T cell repertoires in COVID-19. In the study's own analysis: Amplified reference gene primers provided the basis for estimating nucleated cell counts. The data were produced by immunoSEQ multiplex PCR, yet TCRdb's version contains in-frame clones alone and is incomplete. V and J calls and clone size are given by that table; D and trimming were obtained from the DNA. The sample yields hundreds of thousands of clones, around 88% seen once. Patients at the Seattle site were enrolled during active infection and followed longitudinally. V was pared by 6 bases and J by 0 bases, with 0 bases of the junction left unmatched. From germline, CDR1 is MNHEY and CDR2 SVGAGI. The CDR3 has 15 amino acids.

The V call is TRBV6-5, the J call TRBJ2-2, with 11 positions matching TRBD2. This sequence originates from a woman aged 25 to 39 with COVID-19, enrolled during active disease. Sequenced: peripheral blood. In nucleotides, the CDR3 is TGTGCCAGCAGACTAGCGGGAGCGAACACCGGGGAGCTGTTTTTT. This sequence encodes CASRLAGANTGELFF.